This T cell receptor beta chain was recorded in a study of blood T cell repertoires in COVID-19. The authors' processing: Reference gene primer amplification gave nucleated cell count estimates. Sequenced by immunoSEQ multiplex PCR; TCRdb stores in-frame clones only, minus some. V, J and clone size are taken as reported in that table, and D and trimming were inferred from the DNA itself. The data hold over 90,000 clones, with approximately 82% observed a single time. This CDR3 spans 16 amino acids. Germline loops: CDR1 KGHSH, CDR2 LQKENI. V gave up 0 bases and J gave up 6 bases, with 15 bases separating them.

The clonotype was recovered from a man aged 45-65 years with active or convalescent COVID-19. The sequencing input was peripheral blood. The chain links TRBV18 to TRBJ2-1, with D perhaps matching TRBD2 (6 bases). The CDR3 DNA reads TGTGCCAGCTCACCACCGGAGGGCGTTGAGTTCAATGAGCAGTTCTTC. Translation gives CASSPPEGVEFNEQFF.